The sequence of this T cell receptor beta chain was determined in a study of Graves' ophthalmopathy and Graves' hyperthyroidism. Study-wide points: Most expanded clonotypes from thyroid (those above 0.001 frequency) were also found in blood.

CDR3 regions of TCR beta were amplified from RNA transcripts. HTBI-primed first-round RT-PCR preceded second-round multiplex PCR. TCRdb re-called the multiplex PCR reads through MiXCR, storing one row per CDR3 protein. Of about 40,000 distinct CDR3 sequences in the sample, roughly half were seen once. This CDR3 contains 11 residues. After removal of 7 bases from V and 10 bases from J, the junction contained 3 bases not matched to a gene. Germline V gene lookup returns CDR1 SEHNR and CDR2 FQNEAQ (reference sequence). CAS ≥3, NOSPECS ≥4, moderate-to-severe activity and duration under 3 months marked donors with ophthalmopathy. Patients with other autoimmune diseases, uncontrolled infections, pregnancy or lactation were excluded. With regard to this clonotype: Its antigen remains unknown.

The J gene is TRBJ1-4, the V gene TRBV7-9, with TRBD1 matching over 7 bases. The sequenced sample consisted of peripheral blood. The receptor comes from an adult man with Graves' ophthalmopathy. The DNA for the CDR3 is TGTGCCAGCACCGACAGGGCAAAACTGTTTTTT. Encoded protein: CASTDRAKLFF.